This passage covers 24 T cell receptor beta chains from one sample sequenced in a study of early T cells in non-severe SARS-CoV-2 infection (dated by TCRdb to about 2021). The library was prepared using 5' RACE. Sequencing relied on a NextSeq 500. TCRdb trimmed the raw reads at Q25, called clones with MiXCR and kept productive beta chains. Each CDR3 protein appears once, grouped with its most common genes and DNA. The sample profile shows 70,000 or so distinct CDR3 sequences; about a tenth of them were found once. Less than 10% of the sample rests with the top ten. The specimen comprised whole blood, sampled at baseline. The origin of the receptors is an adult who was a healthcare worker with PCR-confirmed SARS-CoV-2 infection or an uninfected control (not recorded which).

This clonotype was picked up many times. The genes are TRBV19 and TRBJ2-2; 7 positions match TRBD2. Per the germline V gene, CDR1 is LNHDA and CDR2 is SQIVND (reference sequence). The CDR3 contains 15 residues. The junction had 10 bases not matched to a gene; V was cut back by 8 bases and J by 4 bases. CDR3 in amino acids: CASRGVAGTTGELFF. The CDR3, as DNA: TGTGCCAGTCGGGGGGTAGCGGGTACCACCGGGGAGCTGTTTTTT.

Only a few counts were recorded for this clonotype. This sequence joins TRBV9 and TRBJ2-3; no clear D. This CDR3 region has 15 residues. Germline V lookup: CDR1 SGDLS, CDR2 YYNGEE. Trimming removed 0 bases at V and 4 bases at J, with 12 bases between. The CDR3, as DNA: TGTGCCAGCAGCGTAGGTGGTCAGATCGCAGATACGCAGTATTTT. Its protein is CASSVGGQIADTQYF.

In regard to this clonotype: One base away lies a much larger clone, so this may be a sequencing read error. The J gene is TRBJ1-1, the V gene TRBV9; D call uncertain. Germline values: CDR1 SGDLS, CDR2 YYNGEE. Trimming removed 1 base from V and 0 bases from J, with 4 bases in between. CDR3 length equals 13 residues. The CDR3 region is CASSVNLNTEAFF. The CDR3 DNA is TGTGCCAGCAGCGTAAACCTGAACACTGAAGCTTTCTTT.

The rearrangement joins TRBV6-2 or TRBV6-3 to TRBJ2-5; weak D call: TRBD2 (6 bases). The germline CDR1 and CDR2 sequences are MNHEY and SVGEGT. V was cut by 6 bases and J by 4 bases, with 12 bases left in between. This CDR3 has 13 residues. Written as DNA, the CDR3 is TGTGCCAGCAGGCAAGCCGGGGGAGAGACCCAGTACTTC. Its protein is CASRQAGGETQYF.

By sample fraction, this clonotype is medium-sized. CDR3 DNA: TGTGCCAGCAGCGTGCCTGGAAACATTCAGTACTTC. It specifies CASSVPGNIQYF. This sequence joins TRBV5-4 and TRBJ2-4; D gene uncertain. The CDR3 length is 12 residues. Per germline, CDR1 SGHNT and CDR2 YYREEE (reference sequence). V lost 4 bases to trimming and J lost 6 bases, with 8 bases between them.

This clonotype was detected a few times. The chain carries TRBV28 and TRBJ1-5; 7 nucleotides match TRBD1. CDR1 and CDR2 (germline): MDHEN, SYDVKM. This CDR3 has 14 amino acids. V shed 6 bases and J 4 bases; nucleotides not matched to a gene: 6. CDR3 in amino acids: CASRKTGTNQPQHF. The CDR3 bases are TGTGCCAGCAGGAAGACAGGGACTAATCAGCCCCAGCATTTT.

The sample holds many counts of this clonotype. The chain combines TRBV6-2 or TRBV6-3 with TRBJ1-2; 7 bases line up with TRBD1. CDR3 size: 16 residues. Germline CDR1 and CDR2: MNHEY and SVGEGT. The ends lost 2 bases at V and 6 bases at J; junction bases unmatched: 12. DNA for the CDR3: TGTGCCAGCAGTTACACTGCGACAGGGCGGCTGGATGGCTACACCTTC. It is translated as CASSYTATGRLDGYTF.

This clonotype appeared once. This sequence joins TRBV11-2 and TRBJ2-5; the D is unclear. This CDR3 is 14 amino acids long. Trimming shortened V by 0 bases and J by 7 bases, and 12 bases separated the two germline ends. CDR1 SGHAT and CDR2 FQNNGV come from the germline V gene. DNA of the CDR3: TGTGCCAGCAGCTTAGATAGGAACCCAGGGACCCAGTACTTC. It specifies CASSLDRNPGTQYF.

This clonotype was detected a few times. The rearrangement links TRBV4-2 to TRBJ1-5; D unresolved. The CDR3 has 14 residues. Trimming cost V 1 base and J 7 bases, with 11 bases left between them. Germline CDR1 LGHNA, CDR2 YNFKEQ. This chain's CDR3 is CASSQGGGPQPQHF. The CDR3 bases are TGTGCCAGCAGCCAAGGGGGAGGCCCACAGCCCCAGCATTTT.

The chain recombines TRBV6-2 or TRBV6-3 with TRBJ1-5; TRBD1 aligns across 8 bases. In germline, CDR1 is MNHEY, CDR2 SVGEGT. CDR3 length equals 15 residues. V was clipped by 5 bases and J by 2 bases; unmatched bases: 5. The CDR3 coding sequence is TGTGCCAGCAGTCTTCTGGACAGGGGCAATCAGCCCCAGCATTTT. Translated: CASSLLDRGNQPQHF.

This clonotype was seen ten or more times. Here the CDR3 DNA reads TGTGCCAGCAGCGGGGGACGAACCAACGAAAAACTGTTTTTT. Translated, it gives CASSGGRTNEKLFF. The chain carries TRBV7-9 and TRBJ1-4; D is possibly TRBD1 (5 bases). Germline V lookup: CDR1 SEHNR, CDR2 FQNEAQ (reference sequence). The CDR3 contains 14 residues. With 5 bases removed from V and 8 bases from J, the gap between germline ends came to 15 bases.

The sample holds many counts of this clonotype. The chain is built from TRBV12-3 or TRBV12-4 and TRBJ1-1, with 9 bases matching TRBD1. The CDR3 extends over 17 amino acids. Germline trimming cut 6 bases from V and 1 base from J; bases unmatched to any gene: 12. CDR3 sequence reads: CASRTRGQGGGNTEAFF. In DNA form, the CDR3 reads TGTGCCAGCAGGACTAGGGGACAGGGAGGCGGGAACACTGAAGCTTTCTTT.

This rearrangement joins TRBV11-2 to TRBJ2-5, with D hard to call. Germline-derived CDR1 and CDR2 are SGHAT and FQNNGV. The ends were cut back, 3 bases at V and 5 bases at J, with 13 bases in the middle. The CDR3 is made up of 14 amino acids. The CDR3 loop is CASSFLSPWETQYF. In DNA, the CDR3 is TGTGCCAGCAGCTTTCTGAGTCCCTGGGAGACCCAGTACTTC.

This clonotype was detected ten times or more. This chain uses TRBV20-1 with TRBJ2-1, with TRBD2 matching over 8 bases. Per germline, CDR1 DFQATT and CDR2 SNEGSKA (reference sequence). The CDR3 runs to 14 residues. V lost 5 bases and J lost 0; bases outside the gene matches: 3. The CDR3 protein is CSASGGPSYNEQFF. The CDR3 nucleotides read TGCAGTGCTTCGGGGGGGCCCTCCTACAATGAGCAGTTCTTC.

CDR3 sequence (DNA): TGTGCCAGCAGTTGGGACAGGGGTGGGAATTCACCCCTCCACTTT. Protein: CASSWDRGGNSPLHF. The V gene is TRBV2, the J gene TRBJ1-6, with TRBD1 matching 10 bases. The CDR3 has 15 amino acids. CDR1 SNHLY and CDR2 FYNNEI come from the germline V gene. V shed 5 bases, J shed 7 bases, and the junction held 5 bases outside the gene matches. The whole variable domain, filled in from reference TRBV2 and TRBJ1-6, reads EPEVTQTPSHQVTQMGQEVILRCVPISNHLYFYWYRQILGQKVEFLVSFYNNEISEKSEIFDDQFSVERPDGSNFTLKIRSTKLEDSAMYFCASSWDRGGNSPLHFGNGTRLTVT.

This chain's CDR3 is CASSFLEFDGDGEKLFF. CDR3 DNA: TGTGCCAGCAGCTTTTTGGAGTTCGACGGGGATGGAGAAAAACTGTTTTTT. V usage is TRBV7-2 and J usage is TRBJ1-4; D unresolved. There are 17 residues in the CDR3. The germline V gene has CDR1 SGHTA and CDR2 FQGNSA. The germline V and J ends were trimmed by 3 bases and 8 bases, with 22 bases remaining between them.

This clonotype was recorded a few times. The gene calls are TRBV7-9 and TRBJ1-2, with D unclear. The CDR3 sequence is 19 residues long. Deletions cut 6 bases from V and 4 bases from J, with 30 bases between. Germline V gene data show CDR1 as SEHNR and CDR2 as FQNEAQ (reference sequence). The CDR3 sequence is CASRDREGIASPPLYGYTF. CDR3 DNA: TGTGCCAGCAGGGATAGAGAAGGGATTGCGTCTCCGCCCCTCTATGGCTACACCTTC. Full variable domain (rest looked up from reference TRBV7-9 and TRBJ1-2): DTGVSQNPRHKITKRGQNVTFRCDPISEHNRLYWYRQTLGQGPEFLTYFQNEAQLEKSRLLSDRFSAERPKGSFSTLEIQRTEQGDSAMYLCASRDREGIASPPLYGYTFGSGTRLTVV.

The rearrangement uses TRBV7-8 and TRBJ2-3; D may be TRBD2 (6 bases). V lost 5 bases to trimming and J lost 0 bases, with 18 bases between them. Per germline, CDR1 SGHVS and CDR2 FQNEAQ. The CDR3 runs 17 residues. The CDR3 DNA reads TGTGCCAGCAGCCCCCGGAGGTGGAGCGGGAGCACAGATACGCAGTATTTT. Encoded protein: CASSPRRWSGSTDTQYF.

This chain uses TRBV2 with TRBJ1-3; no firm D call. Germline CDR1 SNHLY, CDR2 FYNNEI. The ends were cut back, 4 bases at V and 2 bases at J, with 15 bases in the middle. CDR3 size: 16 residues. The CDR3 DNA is TGTGCCAGCAGTGCCCTGAGGGAAAAGGCTGGAAACACCATATATTTT. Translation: CASSALREKAGNTIYF. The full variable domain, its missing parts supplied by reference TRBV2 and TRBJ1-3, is EPEVTQTPSHQVTQMGQEVILRCVPISNHLYFYWYRQILGQKVEFLVSFYNNEISEKSEIFDDQFSVERPDGSNFTLKIRSTKLEDSAMYFCASSALREKAGNTIYFGEGSWLTVV.

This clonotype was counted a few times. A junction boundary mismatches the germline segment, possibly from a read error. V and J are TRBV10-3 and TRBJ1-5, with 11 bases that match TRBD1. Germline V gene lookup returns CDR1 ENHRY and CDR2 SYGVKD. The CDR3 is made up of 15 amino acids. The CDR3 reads CAISNRTGGKQPQHF. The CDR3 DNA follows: TGTGCCATCAGTAACCGGACAGGGGGCAAACAGCCCCAGCATTTT.

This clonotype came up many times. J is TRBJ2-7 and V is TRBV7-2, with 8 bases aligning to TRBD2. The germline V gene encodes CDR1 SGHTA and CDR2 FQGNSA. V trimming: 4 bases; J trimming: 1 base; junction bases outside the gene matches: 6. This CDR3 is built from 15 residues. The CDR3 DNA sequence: TGTGCCAGCAGCTCCCGGGGGGGCCTTTCCTACGAGCAGTACTTC. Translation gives CASSSRGGLSYEQYF.

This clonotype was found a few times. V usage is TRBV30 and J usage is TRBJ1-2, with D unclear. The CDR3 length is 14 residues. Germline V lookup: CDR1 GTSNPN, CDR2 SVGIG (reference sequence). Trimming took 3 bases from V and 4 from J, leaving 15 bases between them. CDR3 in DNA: TGTGCCTGGAGAGGATCCGGTCACGGCTATGGCTACACCTTC. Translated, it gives CAWRGSGHGYGYTF.

The CDR3 loop is CASSYNPQKAKNIQYF. As DNA, the CDR3 is TGTGCCAGCAGTTACAATCCCCAGAAAGCCAAAAACATTCAGTACTTC. The V call is TRBV6-2 or TRBV6-3, the J call TRBJ2-4; no firm D call. The V end was cut by 2 bases, the J end by 0 bases, with 11 bases between. Germline V gives CDR1 MNHEY, CDR2 SVGEGT. CDR3 length: 16 amino acids.

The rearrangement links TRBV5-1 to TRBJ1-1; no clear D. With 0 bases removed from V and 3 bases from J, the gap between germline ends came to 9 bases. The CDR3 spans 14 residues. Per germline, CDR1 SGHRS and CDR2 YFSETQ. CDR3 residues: CASSLASWDTEAFF. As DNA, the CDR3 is TGCGCCAGCAGCTTGGCATCCTGGGACACTGAAGCTTTCTTT. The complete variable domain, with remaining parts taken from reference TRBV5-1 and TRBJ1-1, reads KAGVTQTPRYLIKTRGQQVTLSCSPISGHRSVSWYQQTPGQGLQFLFEYFSETQRNKGNFPGRFSGRQFSNSRSEMNVSTLELGDSALYLCASSLASWDTEAFFGQGTRLTVV.